This entry describes one TCR beta chain. The antigen is not known. This sample is drawn from a study of cytomegalovirus exposure and HLA in healthy donors. The V gene's germline CDR1 is MNHNS and CDR2 SASEGT. The ends lost 6 bases at V and 7 bases at J; junction bases unmatched: 11. CDR3 length: 15 amino acids. The PCR made use of 60 Vbeta and 13 Jbeta primers. Only in-frame clones appear in the TCRdb table, and some are missing; sequencing was by immunoSEQ multiplex PCR. The data show around 150,000 clones, about 72% seen once. Overall study findings and caveats: TCR beta chains numbering more than 150 were designated cytomegalovirus-associated. In a later analysis, at a false discovery rate of 0.05, 16,951 TCR beta sequences were associated with HLA alleles.

Sample: PBMCs. The chain joins TRBV6-1 to TRBJ2-7, with TRBD2 matching 11 bases. This clonotype originated in a man aged 60-69 years in good health and CMV-seronegative. CDR3 loop: CASSKAGTSGREQYF. The CDR3 DNA is TGTGCCAGCAGCAAAGCCGGGACTAGCGGACGGGAGCAGTACTTC.